This T cell receptor (beta chain) was found in a study of human T cells and chemical hapten exposure. The CDR3 has 15 amino acids. CDR1 and CDR2 (germline): SGHNT, YENEEA. Trimming took off 5 bases at V and 5 bases at J, with 16 bases between the two ends. TCRdb processed the RACE reads anew with MiXCR; each CDR3 protein has one entry. The sample consists of 40,000 to 60,000 distinct CDR3 sequences, roughly 9.5% of them appearing once. Time point denoted: patch test 1, 2 weeks after DPC sensitization. Treatment denoted: therapeutic diphenylcyclopropenone sensitization with weekly scalp DPC. The source was whole blood, collected in connection with sensitization to the hapten diphenylcyclopropenone (DPC). The sequence derives from a woman aged 45 to 65 with alopecia areata. Some clones in this sample may be carry-over from other donors' samples. V is TRBV11-3 and J is TRBJ2-1; D is ambiguous. The CDR3 reads CASSPNLLEDNEQFF. DNA for the CDR3: TGTGCCAGCAGCCCAAATCTGCTAGAGGACAATGAGCAGTTCTTC.